The subject of this entry is one T cell receptor (beta chain). Its specificity is not known. The data originate from a study of the immune and genomic landscape of osteosarcoma. Study details: Most patients were poor-risk; 67% had died. Most patients, 77%, had localized disease at diagnosis. Study-level points and caveats: Clonality was higher in immune-hot C3 than cold C1, yet still low. Average productive clonality was roughly 0.099, with a maximum of about 0.3.

Germline CDR1 is LNHNV and CDR2 is YYDKDF (reference sequence). Trimming at V came to 4 bases and at J to 7 bases, leaving 8 bases not matched to a gene. This CDR3 contains 16 residues. The post-treatment osteosarcoma tumors were primary, local recurrence or metastasis specimens from poor-prognosis patients. Assay: immunoSEQ multiplex PCR; the TCRdb copy retains only in-frame clones and omits some. The table records roughly 5,100 clones, 70% to 80% of them present only once. This sequence was found in a human donor with osteosarcoma. The genes are TRBV15 and TRBJ2-1; 12 nucleotides align to TRBD2. Input material: osteosarcoma tumor tissue from the lung. The CDR3 DNA is TGTGCCACCAGCATTTCTAGCGGGAGGGCCGCGAATGAGCAGTTCTTC. Its protein product is CATSISSGRAANEQFF.